This TCR beta chain was sequenced during a study of T cell responses to AZD1222 COVID-19 vaccine. As for this clone: Its antigen remains unknown.

Study-level findings and limits: Two AZD1222 administrations were followed by greater Spike-specific TCR breadth and depth.

With V trimmed by 8 bases and J by 7 bases, 12 bases remained unmatched. The CDR3 length is 15 residues. Germline V gene data show CDR1 as MNHEY and CDR2 as SVGAGI. Profiled with immunoSEQ multiplex PCR; TCRdb holds only in-frame clones, not every one. This sample has about 80,000 clones, with about 91% found just once. The sequencing used peripheral blood, collected 28 days after the second AZD1222 dose. The chain is built from TRBV6-5 and TRBJ2-2; 8 nucleotides agree with TRBD2. The sequence was obtained from an adult who received the AZD1222 COVID-19 vaccine. CDR3 nucleotides: TGTGCCAGCCAGATCGGTGGGACTAGTGTCGGGGAGCTGTTTTTT. As protein: CASQIGGTSVGELFF.